This T cell receptor beta chain was captured by sequencing in a study of Graves' ophthalmopathy and Graves' hyperthyroidism. The authors amplified TCR beta CDR3 regions from RNA transcripts. The first-round RT-PCR employed HTBI primers together with the Qiagen OneStep RT-PCR kit. A multiplex PCR was then performed as the second round. TCRdb processed the multiplex PCR reads anew with MiXCR; each CDR3 protein has one entry. This table holds around 400,000 distinct CDR3 sequences, around 19% found once. Patients with other autoimmune diseases, uncontrolled infections, pregnancy or lactation were excluded. PBMCs were isolated by Ficoll-Paque density gradient centrifugation, using about 9.2 ml of fresh peripheral blood as the starting material. The material sequenced was peripheral blood. This TCR was recovered from a woman under 30 with Graves' ophthalmopathy.

The CDR3 here is CASSEAGGVGQPQHF. The DNA for the CDR3 is TGTGCCAGCAGTGAAGCAGGGGGCGTCGGTCAGCCCCAGCATTTT. This chain connects TRBV6-1 to TRBJ1-5; 7 bases line up with TRBD1. In germline, CDR1 is MNHNS, CDR2 SASEGT. CDR3 length: 15 residues. The V gene end was trimmed by 0 bases and the J gene end by 6 bases; junction bases not matched to a gene: 5.